This paragraph covers one TCR beta chain sequence. Its antigen is as yet unknown. This record comes from a study of cytomegalovirus exposure and HLA in healthy donors. Notes on the study in general: TCR sequences were mostly rare, though some public TCRs occurred in many donors. Researchers counted roughly 160 TCR beta chains as cytomegalovirus-associated. Clusters of TCRs from the first cohort tended to co-occur in the roughly 120 validation repertoires (as a later analysis found).

Repertoires were generated with immunoSEQ multiplex PCR, while TCRdb's copy carries only in-frame clones and drops some. The sample records roughly 240,000 clones, 85% to 90% being singletons. This CDR3 is 14 amino acids long. Looked up from germline, CDR1 is ENHRY and CDR2 is SYGVKD. The J segment lost 2 bases and the V segment lost 7 bases, leaving 7 bases of the junction unmatched. This clonotype was sampled from a young man in good health and CMV-seronegative. V is TRBV10-3 and J is TRBJ2-7; TRBD2 agrees at 8 bases. The sample comprised PBMCs. CDR3 amino acids: CAITPREGTYEQYF. Here the CDR3 DNA reads TGTGCCATCACACCCCGGGAGGGGACCTACGAGCAGTACTTC.